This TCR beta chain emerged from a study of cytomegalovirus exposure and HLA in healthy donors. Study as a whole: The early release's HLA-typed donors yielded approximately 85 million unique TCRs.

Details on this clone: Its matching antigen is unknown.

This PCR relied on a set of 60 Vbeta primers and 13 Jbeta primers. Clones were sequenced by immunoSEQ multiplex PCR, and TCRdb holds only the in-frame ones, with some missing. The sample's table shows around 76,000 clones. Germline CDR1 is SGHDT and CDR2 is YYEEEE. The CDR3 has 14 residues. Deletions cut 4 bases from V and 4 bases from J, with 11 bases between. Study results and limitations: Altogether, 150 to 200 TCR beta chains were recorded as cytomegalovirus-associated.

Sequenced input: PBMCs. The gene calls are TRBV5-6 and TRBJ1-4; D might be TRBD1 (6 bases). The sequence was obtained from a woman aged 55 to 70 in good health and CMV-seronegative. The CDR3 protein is CASSVGTLNEKLFF. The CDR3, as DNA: TGTGCCAGCAGCGTCGGGACACTTAATGAAAAACTGTTTTTT.